The 21 T cell receptor beta chains presented below share a single source sample, sequenced in a study of OX40 agonist ivuxolimab in advanced cancers. Generated by immunoSEQ multiplex PCR, the TCRdb table keeps only in-frame clones and is missing some. The sample yields 55,000 to 80,000 clones, 81% seen once. The sequenced sample was CD4+ or CD8+ T cells sorted from blood, obtained in a trial of the OX40 agonist ivuxolimab. The source is an adult with an advanced solid tumor such as melanoma, head and neck, liver or kidney cancer.

The chain is built from TRBV5-1 and TRBJ1-2; D unclear. V shed 0 bases and J shed 3 bases, with 12 bases lying between them. The CDR3 extends over 15 amino acids. The germline CDR1 and CDR2 sequences are SGHRS and YFSETQ. CDR3 sequence: CASSLGAGDYYGYTF. CDR3 bases: TGCGCCAGCAGCTTGGGAGCGGGAGATTACTATGGCTACACCTTC.

The chain employs TRBV6-5 and TRBJ1-2, with no clear D. Germline lookup yields CDR1 MNHEY and CDR2 SVGAGI. The CDR3 length is 16 residues. V gave up 0 bases and J gave up 0 bases, with 11 bases separating them. The CDR3 reads CASSYSVTAANYGYTF. The CDR3 DNA is TGTGCCAGCAGTTACTCGGTTACAGCTGCTAACTATGGCTACACCTTC.

This chain uses TRBV30 with TRBJ2-5; tentatively, D is TRBD1 or TRBD2 (5 bases each). The CDR3 length is 12 residues. Germline CDR1 GTSNPN, CDR2 SVGIG (reference sequence). Trimming stripped 3 bases from V and 0 bases from J, with 5 bases between. The CDR3 nucleotides are TGTGCCTGGAGGGGGGACCAAGAGACCCAGTACTTC. Protein: CAWRGDQETQYF.

The chain couples TRBV10-3 to TRBJ1-6; maybe TRBD1 (5 bases). Germline assignment: CDR1 ENHRY and CDR2 SYGVKD. The CDR3 extends over 15 amino acids. V was shortened by 4 bases and J by 4 bases, with 11 bases between the two germline ends. CDR3 loop: CAISAGQGYNSPLHF. The CDR3 DNA reads as TGTGCCATCAGTGCGGGCCAGGGATATAATTCACCCCTCCACTTT.

The chain carries TRBV11-2 and TRBJ1-2; 7 bases match TRBD1. Germline V gene lookup returns CDR1 SGHAT and CDR2 FQNNGV. V dropped 0 bases and J dropped 4; count of bases not matched to a gene: 2. The CDR3 loop spans 14 amino acids. The CDR3 coding sequence is TGTGCCAGCAGCTTAGAACCAGGGGGCTATGGCTACACCTTC. It specifies CASSLEPGGYGYTF. The variable domain in full, with the rest retrieved from reference TRBV11-2 and TRBJ1-2, is EAGVAQSPRYKIIEKRQSVAFWCNPISGHATLYWYQQILGQGPKLLIQFQNNGVVDDSQLPKDRFSAERLKGVDSTLKIQPAKLEDSAVYLCASSLEPGGYGYTFGSGTRLTVV.

This chain links TRBV18 with TRBJ2-1; 14 bases agree with TRBD2. The CDR3 has 16 amino acids. V was clipped by 0 bases and J by 7 bases; unmatched bases: 2. Germline CDR1 and CDR2: KGHSH and LQKENI. Written as DNA, the CDR3 is TGTGCCAGCTCACCACCGGGACTAGCGGGGGTAAATGAGCAGTTCTTC. The encoded protein is CASSPPGLAGVNEQFF. Using reference TRBV18 and TRBJ2-1 for the parts outside the CDR3, the full variable domain is NAGVMQNPRHLVRRRGQEARLRCSPMKGHSHVYWYRQLPEEGLKFMVYLQKENIIDESGMPKERFSAEFPKEGPSILRIQQVVRGDSAAYFCASSPPGLAGVNEQFFGPGTRLTVL.

The chain is built from TRBV4-1 and TRBJ2-7, with unresolved D. Germline V gives CDR1 MGHRA, CDR2 YSYEKL. V lost 0 bases, J lost 13 bases, and 10 bases lay in between. The CDR3 totals 11 residues. The DNA for the CDR3 is TGCGCCAGCAGCCAAGACCGGGCCCACTACTTC. Its translation is CASSQDRAHYF.

This clone has only a few counts. The rearrangement joins TRBV4-3 to TRBJ1-2; tentative D call: TRBD1 (6 bases). In germline, CDR1 is LGHNA, CDR2 YSLEER. V was trimmed by 0 bases and J by 4 bases, leaving 12 bases between them. The CDR3 is 15 residues long. CDR3 in amino acids: CASSQDRGLLYGYTF. DNA of the CDR3: TGCGCCAGCAGCCAAGATCGGGGGCTCCTCTATGGCTACACCTTC.

The rearrangement links TRBV19 to TRBJ1-2; TRBD1 might be the D (5 bases). Germline V gene sequence: CDR1 LNHDA, CDR2 SQIVND (reference sequence). There are 14 residues in the CDR3. V gave up 8 bases and J gave up 6 bases, with 19 bases separating them. As DNA, the CDR3 is TGTGCCAGTTTAAGCCAGGGCACGGTTAATGGCTACACCTTC. This gives the protein CASLSQGTVNGYTF.

The rearrangement links TRBV19 to TRBJ1-3; D ambiguous. There are 15 residues in the CDR3. Trimming took 3 bases from V and 1 from J, leaving 10 bases between them. Per germline, CDR1 LNHDA and CDR2 SQIVND (reference sequence). The CDR3 spells CASSILRGSGNTIYF. The CDR3 DNA reads TGTGCCAGTAGTATCCTTCGCGGGTCTGGAAACACCATATATTTT.

The chain links TRBV7-9 to TRBJ2-7; D is uncertain. V was clipped by 0 bases and J by 6 bases, with 6 bases between them. Germline V lookup: CDR1 SEHNR, CDR2 FQNEAQ (reference sequence). The CDR3 has 12 amino acids. The DNA for the CDR3 is TGTGCCAGCAGCTTAGCGCAAACCGAGCAGTACTTC. Translation gives CASSLAQTEQYF.

The chain carries TRBV2 and TRBJ2-3, with D possibly matching TRBD2 (6 bases). This CDR3 region has 14 residues. Germline V gene sequence: CDR1 SNHLY, CDR2 FYNNEI. V was shortened by 7 bases and J by 1 base, with 12 bases between the two germline ends. Here the CDR3 DNA reads TGTGCCAGCACCCCGGGACTCGGCACAGATACGCAGTATTTT. Residues: CASTPGLGTDTQYF. Full variable domain (outside the CDR3, taken from reference TRBV2 and TRBJ2-3): EPEVTQTPSHQVTQMGQEVILRCVPISNHLYFYWYRQILGQKVEFLVSFYNNEISEKSEIFDDQFSVERPDGSNFTLKIRSTKLEDSAMYFCASTPGLGTDTQYFGPGTRLTVL.

The J gene is TRBJ2-3, the V gene TRBV5-8; D is undetermined. Trimming pared 5 bases from V and 7 bases from J, leaving 5 bases between. The CDR3 totals 10 residues. The germline V gene encodes CDR1 SGHTS and CDR2 YDEGEE. CDR3 region: CASRGYTQYF. CDR3 nucleotide sequence: TGTGCCAGCAGGGGGTATACGCAGTATTTT.

The chain carries TRBV19 and TRBJ1-2; TRBD1 might be the D (5 bases). With 7 bases removed from V and 3 bases from J, the gap between germline ends came to 12 bases. The germline V gene encodes CDR1 LNHDA and CDR2 SQIVND (reference sequence). The CDR3 has 13 residues. CDR3: CASIGSTDYGYTF. The CDR3 DNA sequence: TGTGCCAGTATCGGATCGACAGACTATGGCTACACCTTC.

The genes are TRBV19 and TRBJ1-2; TRBD1 matches at 9 bases. Trimming cost V 4 bases and J 3 bases; bases outside gene matches: 0. This CDR3 has 13 residues. The V gene's germline CDR1 is LNHDA and CDR2 SQIVND (reference sequence). CDR3 coding DNA: TGTGCCAGTAGTAGACAGGGGGACTATGGCTACACCTTC. This gives the protein CASSRQGDYGYTF.

This clone has just one count. The rearrangement joins TRBV2 to TRBJ2-1; D is unclear. The CDR3 runs to 16 residues. Trimming took 2 bases from V and 0 from J, leaving 11 bases between them. Germline CDR1 SNHLY, CDR2 FYNNEI. CDR3 amino acids: CASSEIGVSSYNEQFF. CDR3 in DNA: TGTGCCAGCAGTGAAATAGGCGTATCCTCCTACAATGAGCAGTTCTTC.

The chain has TRBV6-1 and TRBJ1-1; 8 bases match TRBD1. The trim removed 4 bases at V and 4 bases at J, leaving 11 bases unmatched. The germline V gene has CDR1 MNHNS and CDR2 SASEGT. The CDR3 sequence is 16 residues long. The CDR3 spells CASSVLPGGTGTEAFF. CDR3 DNA: TGTGCCAGCAGTGTTCTCCCGGGGGGGACAGGCACTGAAGCTTTCTTT.

The rearrangement uses TRBV5-1 and TRBJ2-7; D tentatively reads TRBD1 or TRBD2 (5 bases each). V was pared by 3 bases and J by 5 bases, with 15 bases between. Germline V gene lookup returns CDR1 SGHRS and CDR2 YFSETQ. The CDR3 totals 14 residues. CDR3 nucleotides: TGCGCCAGCAGCTCCGGGACCCGAGGGAACGAGCAGTACTTC. This translates into CASSSGTRGNEQYF.

This rearrangement joins TRBV9 to TRBJ1-1; 8 bases fit TRBD1. This CDR3 has 15 residues. Germline values: CDR1 SGDLS, CDR2 YYNGEE. Losses at the gene ends were 2 bases for V and 1 base for J; bases not matched to a gene: 4. Written as DNA, the CDR3 is TGTGCCAGCAGCGTGGGAACAGGGGGGAACACTGAAGCTTTCTTT. Residues: CASSVGTGGNTEAFF.

The chain links TRBV6-6 to TRBJ2-1; 7 bases are shared with TRBD1. Losses at the gene ends were 7 bases for V and 6 bases for J; bases not matched to a gene: 6. The CDR3 loop spans 13 amino acids. Germline loops: CDR1 MNHNY, CDR2 SVGAGI (reference sequence). The CDR3, as DNA: TGTGCCAGCAAGCCCGGGACAGCCAATGAGCAGTTCTTC. This codes for CASKPGTANEQFF.

V gene TRBV5-5 combines with J gene TRBJ2-2; perhaps TRBD2 as D (6 bases). V lost 0 bases and J 4 bases, leaving 13 bases between the germline ends. Per the germline V gene, CDR1 is SGHKS and CDR2 is YYEKEE (reference sequence). This CDR3 contains 16 residues. The DNA of the CDR3 is TGTGCCAGCAGCTTGGGACTTACGGGGGTCACCGGGGAGCTGTTTTTT. Translated: CASSLGLTGVTGELFF.